This T cell receptor (beta chain) derives from a study of T cell responses to AZD1222 COVID-19 vaccine. Sequenced by immunoSEQ multiplex PCR; TCRdb stores in-frame clones only, minus some. The profile shows 150,000 or so clones, about 92% of them singletons. Overall study findings and caveats: Elevations in Spike-specific TCR breadth and depth followed administration of two AZD1222 doses. Variant regions that are unmutated are reportedly the target of nearly half of spike-specific TCRs. Most donors were white British and more were female, and clonal diversity was possibly underestimated.

V was cut by 4 bases and J by 1 base, with 7 bases left in between. This CDR3 comprises 13 residues. In germline, CDR1 is MNHEY, CDR2 SVGAGI. This clone was picked up one time. Its antigen is not identified. This clonotype was obtained from an adult in good health. Sequenced here: peripheral blood, sampled on day 0 of AZD1222 vaccination. This chain connects TRBV6-5 to TRBJ1-1; TRBD1 is a possible D gene (6 bases). The CDR3 coding sequence is TGTGCCAGCAGTTTACAGGGGAACACTGAAGCTTTCTTT. Its protein is CASSLQGNTEAFF.